This T cell receptor beta chain was documented in a study of spatial heterogeneity in lung cancer. The overall study: Consistently, beta-chain sequences turned up in larger numbers than alpha-chain sequences did. Study conclusions and caveats: Within tumors, counts of expanded alpha and beta TCRs tracked tumor mutation counts.

V dropped 1 base and J dropped 6 bases, with 7 bases sitting between them. The CDR3 has 13 amino acids. Noted time point: sample taken at primary tumor resection. In each case, whole RNA from tumor, nontumor lung or frozen PBMC was sequenced unsorted. TCR cDNA molecules were tagged individually, and each one carried a unique molecular identifier. TCRdb ran MiXCR on the 5' RACE reads and lists one entry per CDR3 protein. The table records approximately 15,000 distinct CDR3 sequences, 4% to 5% of them present only once. This clonotype was found many times. Its matching antigen is unknown. The TCR originated in a female donor with early-stage non-small cell lung cancer. Material: lung tumor tissue, obtained at surgery. This chain connects TRBV12-3 or TRBV12-4 to TRBJ2-1; possibly TRBD1 for D (6 bases). CDR3 residues: CASSLGGGNEQFF. CDR3 bases: TGTGCCAGCAGTTTAGGAGGGGGCAATGAGCAGTTCTTC.